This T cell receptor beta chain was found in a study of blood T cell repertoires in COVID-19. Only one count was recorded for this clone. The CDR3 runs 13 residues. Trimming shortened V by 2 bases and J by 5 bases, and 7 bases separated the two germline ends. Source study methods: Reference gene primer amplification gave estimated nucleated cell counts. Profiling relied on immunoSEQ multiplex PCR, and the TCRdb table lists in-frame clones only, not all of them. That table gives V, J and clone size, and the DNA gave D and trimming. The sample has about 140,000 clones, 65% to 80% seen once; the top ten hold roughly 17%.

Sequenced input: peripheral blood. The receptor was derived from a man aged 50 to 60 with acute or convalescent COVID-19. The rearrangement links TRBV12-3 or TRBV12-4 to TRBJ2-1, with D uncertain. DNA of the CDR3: TGTGCCAGCAGTTTATACTCGAACAATGAGCAGTTCTTC. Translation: CASSLYSNNEQFF.